The rows below give T cell receptor beta chains drawn from one sample of a study of shared clonotypes between healthy human individuals. The table came from immunoSEQ multiplex PCR; TCRdb's copy has only in-frame clones and leaves some out. The sample holds millions of clones, about 95% seen once. Sequenced material: naive CD4+ T cells sorted from blood. The receptors come from a man aged 18 to 29 in good health. The CDR3 runs from the conserved cysteine through the conserved F or W. A D gene is named only where the DNA matches it firmly. Size is stated for part of the rows, as once, few or many counts, or as a class when the clone is expanded.

D gene: -; V gene: TRBV7-2; J gene: TRBJ2-2; clone size: -; CDR3 DNA: TGTGCCAGCAGCTTAGGGAGTGCGGTTGCTACGAACACCGGGGAGCTGTTTTTT; CDR3 protein: CASSLGSAVATNTGELFF
D gene: -; V gene: TRBV27; J gene: TRBJ1-2; clone size: once; CDR3 DNA: TGTGCCAGCAGTTCCATGGGGAAAGCTATCGGCTACACCTTC; CDR3 protein: CASSSMGKAIGYTF
D gene: TRBD1; V gene: TRBV19; J gene: TRBJ2-1; clone size: -; CDR3 DNA: TGTGCCAGTAGTAGGGACAGGAGCTCCTACAATGAGCAGTTCTTC; CDR3 protein: CASSRDRSSYNEQFF
D gene: TRBD1; V gene: TRBV18; J gene: TRBJ1-1; clone size: -; CDR3 DNA: TGTGCCAGCTCACCGACAGGGGAGAATCGAGCTTTCTTT; CDR3 protein: CASSPTGENRAFF
D gene: -; V gene: TRBV20-1; J gene: TRBJ2-7; clone size: -; CDR3 DNA: TGCAGTGCTAGCCAAAAGGACGAGCAGTACTTC; CDR3 protein: CSASQKDEQYF
D gene: -; V gene: TRBV2; J gene: TRBJ2-7; clone size: -; CDR3 DNA: TGTGCCAGCAGTGAGGCAGGCGGAACCTACGAGCAGTACTTC; CDR3 protein: CASSEAGGTYEQYF
D gene: -; V gene: TRBV30; J gene: TRBJ1-6; clone size: -; CDR3 DNA: TGTGCCTGGAGTAAGGGGCCCCTGTCACCCCTCCACTTT; CDR3 protein: CAWSKGPLSPLHF
D gene: -; V gene: TRBV6-6; J gene: TRBJ1-4; clone size: -; CDR3 DNA: TGTGCCAGCAGTCTTTACTCGGGTGGGGAAAAACTGTTTTTT; CDR3 protein: CASSLYSGGEKLFF
D gene: TRBD1; V gene: TRBV5-4; J gene: TRBJ2-7; clone size: -; CDR3 DNA: TGTGCCAGCAGCCACAACAGGGGCGACTACGAGCAGTACTTC; CDR3 protein: CASSHNRGDYEQYF
D gene: -; V gene: TRBV5-4; J gene: TRBJ1-3; clone size: -; CDR3 DNA: TGTGCCAGCAGCTTGGGGCAGGGGTTGGGAAACACCATATATTTT; CDR3 protein: CASSLGQGLGNTIYF
D gene: TRBD1; V gene: TRBV19; J gene: TRBJ1-1; clone size: -; CDR3 DNA: TGTGCCAGTAGGAGCCTAGGACAGGGCAGCCCGCTAGCTTTCTTT; CDR3 protein: CASRSLGQGSPLAFF
D gene: -; V gene: TRBV9; J gene: TRBJ1-2; clone size: -; CDR3 DNA: TGTGCCAGCAGCGGAGGGGTAAAGGGCTACACCTTC; CDR3 protein: CASSGGVKGYTF
D gene: -; V gene: TRBV10-3; J gene: TRBJ1-1; clone size: -; CDR3 DNA: TGTGCCATCACCGAGCGGGGTGGGGACACTGAAGCTTTCTTT; CDR3 protein: CAITERGGDTEAFF
D gene: TRBD1; V gene: TRBV7-9; J gene: TRBJ2-1; clone size: -; CDR3 DNA: TGTGCCAGCAGCCCCCCCTCAGGGGGCACCTACAATGAGCAGTTCTTC; CDR3 protein: CASSPPSGGTYNEQFF
D gene: -; V gene: TRBV19; J gene: TRBJ2-7; clone size: -; CDR3 DNA: TGTGCCAGTAGTGGGACGAACGACGAGCAGTACTTC; CDR3 protein: CASSGTNDEQYF
D gene: -; V gene: TRBV18; J gene: TRBJ1-6; clone size: -; CDR3 DNA: TGTGCCAGCTCACTCCGGGCCATACGAGCTCCTGATTCACCCCTCCACTTT; CDR3 protein: CASSLRAIRAPDSPLHF
D gene: -; V gene: TRBV5-1; J gene: TRBJ2-1; clone size: -; CDR3 DNA: TGCGCCAGCAGCTTAGGGTCACAGAATGAGCAGTTCTTC; CDR3 protein: CASSLGSQNEQFF
D gene: -; V gene: TRBV7-9; J gene: TRBJ1-2; clone size: -; CDR3 DNA: TGTGCCAGCAGCTTAGATCTCTATGGCTACACCTTC; CDR3 protein: CASSLDLYGYTF
D gene: -; V gene: TRBV5-1; J gene: TRBJ1-1; clone size: once; CDR3 DNA: TGCGCCAGCAGCCTCCGGGGTGGGACTGAAGCTTTCTTT; CDR3 protein: CASSLRGGTEAFF
D gene: -; V gene: TRBV10-3; J gene: TRBJ1-2; clone size: -; CDR3 DNA: TGTGCCATCAGTGACCCCCCCCTAAGAACGACATTC; CDR3 protein: CAISDPPLRTTF
D gene: -; V gene: TRBV7-2; J gene: TRBJ1-6; clone size: -; CDR3 DNA: TGTGCCAGCAGCTTGAGTCCCACGATAGGGCCCCTCCACTTT; CDR3 protein: CASSLSPTIGPLHF
D gene: TRBD2; V gene: TRBV5-1; J gene: TRBJ2-7; clone size: -; CDR3 DNA: TGCGCCAGCAGCTTGGCACTAGCGGGAGGGCCGAATCGGGAGCAGTACTTC; CDR3 protein: CASSLALAGGPNREQYF
D gene: TRBD2; V gene: TRBV5-1; J gene: TRBJ2-4; clone size: -; CDR3 DNA: TGCGCCAGCAGCCCTGGGAGCGGGAGGACAGACATTCAGTACTTC; CDR3 protein: CASSPGSGRTDIQYF
D gene: -; V gene: TRBV30; J gene: TRBJ2-7; clone size: -; CDR3 DNA: TGTGCCTGGAGTGGAGGGTCCGAGCAGTACTTC; CDR3 protein: CAWSGGSEQYF
D gene: TRBD1; V gene: TRBV11-2; J gene: TRBJ1-4; clone size: -; CDR3 DNA: TGTGCCAGCAGCTCGACTCGGGACAGGGGAGGAAAACTGTTTTTT; CDR3 protein: CASSSTRDRGGKLFF
D gene: TRBD2; V gene: TRBV2; J gene: TRBJ2-5; clone size: -; CDR3 DNA: TGTGCCAGCAGCCCAGGACTAGCGGGTGTACGCGAAAGAAGGACCCAGTACTTC; CDR3 protein: CASSPGLAGVRERRTQYF
D gene: TRBD1; V gene: TRBV4-1; J gene: TRBJ2-3; clone size: once; CDR3 DNA: TGCGCCAGCAGCCAGGCCGGGACAGGGAGGGTAGATACGCAGTATTTT; CDR3 protein: CASSQAGTGRVDTQYF
D gene: -; V gene: TRBV2; J gene: TRBJ1-1; clone size: -; CDR3 DNA: TGTGCCAGCAGCCGGACCATGAACACTGAAGCTTTCTTT; CDR3 protein: CASSRTMNTEAFF
D gene: TRBD2; V gene: TRBV7-9; J gene: TRBJ2-1; clone size: -; CDR3 DNA: TGTGCCAGCAGCCTCGACGGATGGCGGGGGAGCTCCTACAATGAGCAGTTCTTC; CDR3 protein: CASSLDGWRGSSYNEQFF
D gene: -; V gene: TRBV10-2; J gene: TRBJ1-1; clone size: -; CDR3 DNA: TGCGCCAGCAGTGCTACAGGAGGCACTGAAGCTTTCTTT; CDR3 protein: CASSATGGTEAFF
D gene: TRBD2; V gene: TRBV28; J gene: TRBJ2-3; clone size: -; CDR3 DNA: TGTGCCAGCAGCCAGACTAGCGGGGGCGGGGATACGCAGTATTTT; CDR3 protein: CASSQTSGGGDTQYF
D gene: TRBD2; V gene: TRBV30; J gene: TRBJ2-3; clone size: -; CDR3 DNA: TGTGCCTGGATTTCGTCAGCGGGGGGCTACACAGATACGCAGTATTTT; CDR3 protein: CAWISSAGGYTDTQYF
D gene: -; V gene: TRBV30; J gene: TRBJ1-5; clone size: -; CDR3 DNA: TGTGCCTGGAGTCCCCAGGGAAGGGGCAATCAGCCCCAGCATTTT; CDR3 protein: CAWSPQGRGNQPQHF
D gene: -; V gene: TRBV2; J gene: TRBJ2-1; clone size: once; CDR3 DNA: TGTGCCAGCAGTCCAGGGGCTTTCAATGAGCAGTTCTTC; CDR3 protein: CASSPGAFNEQFF
D gene: -; V gene: TRBV7-2; J gene: TRBJ1-2; clone size: -; CDR3 DNA: TGTGCCAGCAGCTCGGAGGTGTTGGGCGGCTACACCTTC; CDR3 protein: CASSSEVLGGYTF
D gene: -; V gene: TRBV27; J gene: TRBJ1-5; clone size: -; CDR3 DNA: TGTGCCAGCAGCCTAGTCCTTAGCAATCAGCCCCAGCATTTT; CDR3 protein: CASSLVLSNQPQHF
D gene: TRBD2; V gene: TRBV5-1; J gene: TRBJ2-5; clone size: -; CDR3 DNA: TGCGCCAGCAGCTTGGCTGGGACTAGCGGGTTTCAAGAGACCCAGTACTTC; CDR3 protein: CASSLAGTSGFQETQYF
D gene: -; V gene: TRBV6-1; J gene: TRBJ1-1; clone size: -; CDR3 DNA: TGTGCCAGCAGTGTCTATCAAATGAACACTGAAGCTTTCTTT; CDR3 protein: CASSVYQMNTEAFF
D gene: -; V gene: TRBV23-1; J gene: TRBJ2-2; clone size: -; CDR3 DNA: TGCGCCAGCAGTCAATCCGGCGTGATAGATACGAACACCGGGGAGCTGTTTTTT; CDR3 protein: CASSQSGVIDTNTGELFF
D gene: -; V gene: TRBV10-3; J gene: TRBJ2-3; clone size: once; CDR3 DNA: TGTGCCGTACGCCTCCGGGGGAGCACAGATACGCAGTATTTT; CDR3 protein: CAVRLRGSTDTQYF
D gene: -; V gene: TRBV30; J gene: TRBJ2-1; clone size: -; CDR3 DNA: TGTGCCTGGACTAGGAAGGCCAATGAGCAGTTCTTC; CDR3 protein: CAWTRKANEQFF
D gene: TRBD1; V gene: TRBV28; J gene: TRBJ2-6; clone size: -; CDR3 DNA: TGTGCCAGCAGGTCACAGGGGAGCTCTGGGGCCAACGTCCTGACTTTC; CDR3 protein: CASRSQGSSGANVLTF
D gene: -; V gene: TRBV19; J gene: TRBJ2-5; clone size: -; CDR3 DNA: TGTGCCAGTAGTATCATGGACGGTGGCGGGGCCCAGTACTTC; CDR3 protein: CASSIMDGGGAQYF
D gene: -; V gene: TRBV18; J gene: TRBJ2-7; clone size: -; CDR3 DNA: TGTGCCAGCTCACCACAGGGACTCTACGAGCAGTACTTC; CDR3 protein: CASSPQGLYEQYF
D gene: TRBD1; V gene: TRBV6-1; J gene: TRBJ1-4; clone size: once; CDR3 DNA: TGTGCCAGCAAACAGGGGTCTGAAAAACTGTTTTTT; CDR3 protein: CASKQGSEKLFF
D gene: -; V gene: TRBV25-1; J gene: TRBJ1-4; clone size: -; CDR3 DNA: TGTGCCAGCAGGTCCGACAGAGCTAATGAAAAACTGTTTTTT; CDR3 protein: CASRSDRANEKLFF
D gene: -; V gene: TRBV25-1; J gene: TRBJ2-3; clone size: -; CDR3 DNA: TGTGCCAGCAGTGAAGGGGAAGATACGCAGTATTTT; CDR3 protein: CASSEGEDTQYF